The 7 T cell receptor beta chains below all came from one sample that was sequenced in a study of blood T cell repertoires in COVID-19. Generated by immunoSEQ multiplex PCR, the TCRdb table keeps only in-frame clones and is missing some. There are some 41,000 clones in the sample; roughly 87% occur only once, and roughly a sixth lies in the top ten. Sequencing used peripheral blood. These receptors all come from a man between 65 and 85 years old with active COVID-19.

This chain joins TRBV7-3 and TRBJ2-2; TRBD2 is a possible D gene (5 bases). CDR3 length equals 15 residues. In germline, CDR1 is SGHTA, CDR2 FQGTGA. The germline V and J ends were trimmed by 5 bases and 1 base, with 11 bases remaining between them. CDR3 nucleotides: TGTGCCAGCAGCGCGGGCGGCATGAACACCGGGGAGCTGTTTTTT. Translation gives CASSAGGMNTGELFF.

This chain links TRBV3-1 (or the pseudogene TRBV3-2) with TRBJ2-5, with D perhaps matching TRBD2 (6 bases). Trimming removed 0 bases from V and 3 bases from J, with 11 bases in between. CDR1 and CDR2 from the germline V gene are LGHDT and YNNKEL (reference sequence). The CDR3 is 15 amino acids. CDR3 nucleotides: TGTGCCAGCAGCCAAGAGGTCGGGGGAGAAGAGACCCAGTACTTC. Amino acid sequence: CASSQEVGGEETQYF.

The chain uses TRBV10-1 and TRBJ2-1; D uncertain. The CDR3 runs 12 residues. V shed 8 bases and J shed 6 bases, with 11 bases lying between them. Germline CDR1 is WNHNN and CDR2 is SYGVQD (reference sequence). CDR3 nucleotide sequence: TGCGCCAGCCCATTGGGCAGCAATGAGCAGTTCTTC. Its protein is CASPLGSNEQFF.

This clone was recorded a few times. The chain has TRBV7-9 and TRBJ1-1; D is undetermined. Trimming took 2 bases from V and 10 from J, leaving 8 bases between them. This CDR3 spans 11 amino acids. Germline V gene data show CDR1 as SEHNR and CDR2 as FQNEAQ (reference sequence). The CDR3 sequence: CASSLPSGAFF. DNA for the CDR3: TGTGCCAGCAGCTTACCGTCCGGAGCTTTCTTT.

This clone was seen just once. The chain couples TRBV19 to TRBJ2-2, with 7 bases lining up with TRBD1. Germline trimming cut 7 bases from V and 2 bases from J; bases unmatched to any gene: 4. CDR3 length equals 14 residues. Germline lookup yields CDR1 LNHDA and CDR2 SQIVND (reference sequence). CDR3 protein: CASNRDRNTGELFF. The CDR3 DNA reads TGTGCCAGTAATCGGGACAGAAACACCGGGGAGCTGTTTTTT.

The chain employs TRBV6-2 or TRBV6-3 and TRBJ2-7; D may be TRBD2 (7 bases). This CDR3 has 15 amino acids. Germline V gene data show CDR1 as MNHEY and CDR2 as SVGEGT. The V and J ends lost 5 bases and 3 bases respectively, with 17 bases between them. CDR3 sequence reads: CASSDPGGLDYEQYF. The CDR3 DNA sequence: TGTGCCAGCAGTGACCCGGGGGGCCTGGACTACGAGCAGTACTTC.

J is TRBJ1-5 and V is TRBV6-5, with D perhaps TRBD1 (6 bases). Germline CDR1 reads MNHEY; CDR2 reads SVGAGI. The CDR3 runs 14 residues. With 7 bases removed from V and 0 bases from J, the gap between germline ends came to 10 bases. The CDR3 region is CASNPTGSNQPQHF. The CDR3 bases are TGTGCCAGCAATCCGACAGGTAGCAATCAGCCCCAGCATTTT.